The T cell receptor beta chain under discussion was sequenced for a study of patients and donors after allogeneic stem cell transplantation. From the RT-PCR reads, TCRdb called clonotypes with MiXCR, one entry per CDR3 protein. The table shows fewer than 500,000 distinct CDR3 sequences, with 16% occurring only once. V dropped 4 bases and J dropped 2 bases, with 10 bases sitting between them. This CDR3 is 14 amino acids long. The germline gives CDR1 WSHSY, CDR2 SAAADI. The chain links TRBV10-2 to TRBJ2-3, with D perhaps matching TRBD1 (5 bases). The sample taken for sequencing was blood, either unsorted or a sorted T cell fraction (not recorded which). This TCR was sampled from a human donor who was either an allogeneic HSCT recipient or a stem cell or donor lymphocyte infusion donor (not recorded which). It is not recorded whose cells these are; they may come from a transplant donor. CDR3 region: CASSGRQITDTQYF. CDR3 DNA: TGCGCCAGCAGTGGACGACAGATCACAGATACGCAGTATTTT.